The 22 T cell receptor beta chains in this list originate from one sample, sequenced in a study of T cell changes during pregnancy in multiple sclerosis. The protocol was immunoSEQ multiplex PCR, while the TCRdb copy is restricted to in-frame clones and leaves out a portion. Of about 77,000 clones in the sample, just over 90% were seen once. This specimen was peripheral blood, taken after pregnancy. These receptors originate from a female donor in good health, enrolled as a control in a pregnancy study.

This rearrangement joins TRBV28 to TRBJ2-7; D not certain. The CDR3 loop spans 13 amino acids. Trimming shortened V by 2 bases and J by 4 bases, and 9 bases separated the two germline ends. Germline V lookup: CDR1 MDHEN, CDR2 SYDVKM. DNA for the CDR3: TGTGCCAGCAGTTTAGCTGGCGGATACGAGCAGTACTTC. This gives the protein CASSLAGGYEQYF.

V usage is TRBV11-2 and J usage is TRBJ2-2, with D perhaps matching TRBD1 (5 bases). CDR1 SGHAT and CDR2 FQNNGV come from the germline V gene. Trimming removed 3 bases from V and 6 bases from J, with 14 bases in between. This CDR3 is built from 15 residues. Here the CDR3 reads CASSFVQGHSGELFF. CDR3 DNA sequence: TGTGCCAGCAGCTTCGTCCAGGGTCACTCCGGGGAGCTGTTTTTT. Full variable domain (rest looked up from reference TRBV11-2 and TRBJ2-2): EAGVAQSPRYKIIEKRQSVAFWCNPISGHATLYWYQQILGQGPKLLIQFQNNGVVDDSQLPKDRFSAERLKGVDSTLKIQPAKLEDSAVYLCASSFVQGHSGELFFGEGSRLTVL.

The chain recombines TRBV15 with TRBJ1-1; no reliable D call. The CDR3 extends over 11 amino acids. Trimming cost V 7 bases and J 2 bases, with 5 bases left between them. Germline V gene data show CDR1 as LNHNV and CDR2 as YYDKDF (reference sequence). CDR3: CATKTNTEAFF. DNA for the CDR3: TGTGCCACCAAAACTAACACTGAAGCTTTCTTT.

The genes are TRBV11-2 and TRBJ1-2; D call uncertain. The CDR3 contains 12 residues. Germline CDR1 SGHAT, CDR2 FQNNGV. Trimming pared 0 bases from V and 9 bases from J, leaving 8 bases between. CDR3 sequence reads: CASSLERSSYTF. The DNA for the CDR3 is TGTGCCAGCAGCTTAGAACGTTCTAGCTACACCTTC.

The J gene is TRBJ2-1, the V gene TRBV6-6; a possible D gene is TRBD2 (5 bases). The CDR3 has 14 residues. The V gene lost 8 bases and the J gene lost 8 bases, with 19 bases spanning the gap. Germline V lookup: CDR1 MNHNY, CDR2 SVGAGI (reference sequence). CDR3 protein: CASLQFPGFYEQFF. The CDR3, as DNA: TGTGCCAGCCTCCAATTTCCGGGATTCTATGAGCAGTTCTTC.

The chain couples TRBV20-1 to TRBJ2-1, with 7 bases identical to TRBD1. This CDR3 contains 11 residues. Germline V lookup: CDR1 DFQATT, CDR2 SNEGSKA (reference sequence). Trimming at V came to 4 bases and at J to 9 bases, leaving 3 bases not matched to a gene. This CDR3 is CSANRGGEQFF. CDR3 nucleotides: TGCAGTGCTAACAGGGGTGGTGAGCAGTTCTTC.

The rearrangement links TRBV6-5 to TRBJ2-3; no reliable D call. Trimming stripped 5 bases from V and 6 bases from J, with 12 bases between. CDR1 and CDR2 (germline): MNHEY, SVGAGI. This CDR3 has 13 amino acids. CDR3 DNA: TGTGCCAGCAGTCCGAATAGTCCGGATACGCAGTATTTT. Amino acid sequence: CASSPNSPDTQYF.

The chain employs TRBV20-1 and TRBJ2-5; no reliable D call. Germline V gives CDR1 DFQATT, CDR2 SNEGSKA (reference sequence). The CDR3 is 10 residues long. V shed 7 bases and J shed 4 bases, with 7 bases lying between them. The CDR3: CSVGPETQYF. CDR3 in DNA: TGCAGTGTTGGCCCAGAGACCCAGTACTTC.

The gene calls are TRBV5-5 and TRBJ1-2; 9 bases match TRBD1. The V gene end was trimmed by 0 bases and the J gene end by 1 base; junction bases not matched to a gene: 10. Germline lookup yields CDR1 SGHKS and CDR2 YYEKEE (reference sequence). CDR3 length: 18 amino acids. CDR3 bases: TGTGCCAGCAGCTTGGCGAAGGCCGGGACAGGGATTAACTATGGCTACACCTTC. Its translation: CASSLAKAGTGINYGYTF.

CDR3: CASAGLYGYTF. The CDR3, as DNA: TGTGCCAGCGCAGGGCTATATGGCTACACCTTC. The chain employs TRBV19 and TRBJ1-2, with D possibly being TRBD1 (5 bases). Germline V gives CDR1 LNHDA, CDR2 SQIVND (reference sequence). Trimming pared 9 bases from V and 5 bases from J, leaving 10 bases between. This CDR3 is built from 11 residues.

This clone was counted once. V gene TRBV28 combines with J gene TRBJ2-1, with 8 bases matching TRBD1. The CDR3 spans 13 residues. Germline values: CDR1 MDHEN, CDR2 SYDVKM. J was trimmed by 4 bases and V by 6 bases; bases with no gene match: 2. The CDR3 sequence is CASRQGGYNEQFF. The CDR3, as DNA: TGTGCCAGCAGACAGGGGGGATACAATGAGCAGTTCTTC.

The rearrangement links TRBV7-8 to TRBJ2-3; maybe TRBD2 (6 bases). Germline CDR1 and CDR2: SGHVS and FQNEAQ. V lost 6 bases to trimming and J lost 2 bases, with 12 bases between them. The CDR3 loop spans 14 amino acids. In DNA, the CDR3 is TGTGCCAGCAGTGCGGGGCCTTACACAGATACGCAGTATTTT. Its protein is CASSAGPYTDTQYF. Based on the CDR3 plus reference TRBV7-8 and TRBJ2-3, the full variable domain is GAGVSQSPRYKVAKRGQDVALRCDPISGHVSLFWYQQALGQGPEFLTYFQNEAQLDKSGLPSDRFFAERPEGSVSTLKIQRTQQEDSAVYLCASSAGPYTDTQYFGPGTRLTVL.

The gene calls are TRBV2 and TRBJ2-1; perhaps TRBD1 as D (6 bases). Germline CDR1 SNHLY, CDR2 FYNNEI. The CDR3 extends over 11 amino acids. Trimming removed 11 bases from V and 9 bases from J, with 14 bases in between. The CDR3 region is CACTGRGEQFF. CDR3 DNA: TGTGCCTGTACAGGGCGCGGTGAGCAGTTCTTC.

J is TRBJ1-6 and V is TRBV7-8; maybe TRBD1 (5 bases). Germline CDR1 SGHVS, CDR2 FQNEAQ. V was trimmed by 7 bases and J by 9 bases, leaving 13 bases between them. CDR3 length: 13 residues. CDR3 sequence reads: CASTLQQASPLHF. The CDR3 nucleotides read TGTGCCAGCACCCTTCAACAGGCTTCACCCCTCCACTTT.

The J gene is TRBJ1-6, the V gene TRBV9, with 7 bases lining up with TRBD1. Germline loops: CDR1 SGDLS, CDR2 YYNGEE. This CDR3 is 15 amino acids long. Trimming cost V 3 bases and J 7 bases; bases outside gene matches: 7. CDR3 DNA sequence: TGTGCCAGCAGCGCCAGCGACAGGGTGAATTCACCCCTCCACTTT. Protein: CASSASDRVNSPLHF.

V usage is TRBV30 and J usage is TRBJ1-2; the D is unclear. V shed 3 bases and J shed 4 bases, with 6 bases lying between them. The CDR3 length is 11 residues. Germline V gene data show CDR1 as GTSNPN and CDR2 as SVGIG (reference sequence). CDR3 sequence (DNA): TGTGCCTGGAGGAGGGCCTATGGCTACACCTTC. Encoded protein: CAWRRAYGYTF.

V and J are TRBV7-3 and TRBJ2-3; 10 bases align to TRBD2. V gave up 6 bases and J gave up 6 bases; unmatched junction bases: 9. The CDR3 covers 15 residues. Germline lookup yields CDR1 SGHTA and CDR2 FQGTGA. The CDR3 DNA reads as TGTGCCAGCAGTAATAGCGGGGGGCCTTGGGATACGCAGTATTTT. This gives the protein CASSNSGGPWDTQYF.

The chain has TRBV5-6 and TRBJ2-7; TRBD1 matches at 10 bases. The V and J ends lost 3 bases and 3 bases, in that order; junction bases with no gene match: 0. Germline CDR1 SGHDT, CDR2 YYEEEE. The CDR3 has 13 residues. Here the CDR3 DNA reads TGTGCCAGCAGCTGGGACAGGGGCTACGAGCAGTACTTC. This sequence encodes CASSWDRGYEQYF.

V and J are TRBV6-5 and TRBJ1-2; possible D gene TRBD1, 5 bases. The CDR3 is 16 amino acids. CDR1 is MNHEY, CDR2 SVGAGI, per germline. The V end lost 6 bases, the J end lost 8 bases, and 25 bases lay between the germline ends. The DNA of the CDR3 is TGTGCCAGCAGATACAGGCTCGAGGTGCGGGTGTGGGGCTACACCTTC. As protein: CASRYRLEVRVWGYTF.

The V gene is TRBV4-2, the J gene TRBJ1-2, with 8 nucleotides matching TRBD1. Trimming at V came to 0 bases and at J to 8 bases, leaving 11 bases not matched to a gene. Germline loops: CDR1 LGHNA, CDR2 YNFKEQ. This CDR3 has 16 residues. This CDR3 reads CASSQDGTGTGGGYTF. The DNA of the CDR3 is TGTGCCAGCAGCCAAGACGGCACCGGGACAGGAGGCGGCTACACCTTC.

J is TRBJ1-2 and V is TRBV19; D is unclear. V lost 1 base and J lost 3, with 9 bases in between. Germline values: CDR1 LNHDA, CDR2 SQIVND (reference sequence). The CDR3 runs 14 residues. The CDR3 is CASSIGGSYYGYTF. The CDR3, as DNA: TGTGCCAGTAGTATAGGAGGGAGCTACTATGGCTACACCTTC.

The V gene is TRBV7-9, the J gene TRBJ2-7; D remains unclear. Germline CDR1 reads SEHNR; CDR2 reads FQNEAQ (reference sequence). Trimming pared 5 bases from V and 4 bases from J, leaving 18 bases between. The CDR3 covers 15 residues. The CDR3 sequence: CASSTPGLRLYEQYF. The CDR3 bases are TGTGCCAGCAGCACGCCGGGTCTACGTCTATACGAGCAGTACTTC.